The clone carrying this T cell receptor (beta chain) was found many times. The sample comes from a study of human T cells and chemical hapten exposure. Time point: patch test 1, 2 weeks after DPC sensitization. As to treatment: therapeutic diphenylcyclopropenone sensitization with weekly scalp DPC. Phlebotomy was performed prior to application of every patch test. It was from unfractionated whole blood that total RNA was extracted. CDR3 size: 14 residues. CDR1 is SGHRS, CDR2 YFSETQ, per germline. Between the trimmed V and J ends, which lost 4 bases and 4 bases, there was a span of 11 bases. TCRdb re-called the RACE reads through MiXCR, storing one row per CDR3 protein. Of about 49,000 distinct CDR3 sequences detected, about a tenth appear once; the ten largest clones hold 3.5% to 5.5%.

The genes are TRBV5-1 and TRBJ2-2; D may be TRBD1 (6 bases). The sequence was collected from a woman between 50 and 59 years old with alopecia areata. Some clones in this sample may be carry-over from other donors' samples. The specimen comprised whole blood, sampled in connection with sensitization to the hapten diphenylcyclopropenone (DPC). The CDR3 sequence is CASSQGQPTGELFF. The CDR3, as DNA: TGCGCCAGCAGCCAAGGACAGCCCACCGGGGAGCTGTTTTTT.